These 19 T cell receptor beta chains were all obtained from the same sample, sequenced in a study of Graves' ophthalmopathy and Graves' hyperthyroidism. Amplification from RNA transcripts yielded the TCR beta CDR3 regions. First-round RT-PCR used HTBI primers; second-round multiplex PCR followed. TCRdb reanalysed the multiplex PCR reads using MiXCR and keeps one entry per CDR3 protein. The sample has 600,000 to 650,000 distinct CDR3 sequences, 22% seen once. Sequencing input: peripheral blood. These receptor sequences come from a woman younger than 35 with stable Graves' hyperthyroidism. Some clones in this sample may be carry-over from other donors' samples.

Here the CDR3 DNA reads TGCAGTGCTAGGGGGACAGGGCACACCTACGAGCAGTACTTC. This codes for CSARGTGHTYEQYF. The chain links TRBV20-1 to TRBJ2-7; TRBD1 matches at 9 bases. The CDR3 has 14 amino acids. The junction had 5 bases not matched to a gene; V was cut back by 3 bases and J by 2 bases. CDR1 is DFQATT and CDR2 is SNEGSKA in the germline V gene (reference sequence).

The table lists this clonotype with many counts. The chain combines TRBV4-1 with TRBJ1-3, with unresolved D. Trimming shortened V by 4 bases and J by 2 bases, and 6 bases separated the two germline ends. The CDR3 extends over 13 amino acids. Per germline, CDR1 MGHRA and CDR2 YSYEKL. CDR3 loop: CASSRLTGNTIYF. The CDR3 coding sequence is TGCGCCAGCAGCCGCCTCACTGGAAACACCATATATTTT.

There are many counts of this clonotype. The genes are TRBV15 and TRBJ2-7; possible D gene TRBD1, 5 bases. Per the germline V gene, CDR1 is LNHNV and CDR2 is YYDKDF (reference sequence). V lost 5 bases and J 3 bases, leaving 11 bases between the germline ends. This CDR3 has 13 amino acids. The DNA of the CDR3 is TGTGCCACCAGCGGTAGACAGTTCTACGAGCAGTACTTC. Its protein product is CATSGRQFYEQYF.

This clonotype was counted ten times or more. A junction end diverges from the germline sequence, so it may reflect a read error. This chain links TRBV6-5 with TRBJ2-2; D might be TRBD1 (6 bases). The CDR3 is 16 amino acids. Germline lookup yields CDR1 MNHEY and CDR2 SVGAGI. The CDR3 DNA reads TGTGCCAGCAGTCACGGGACACCAACGAACACCGGAGAGCTGTTTTTT. Translating it yields CASSHGTPTNTGELFF.

This clonotype was detected many times. The chain has TRBV20-1 and TRBJ2-7, with 7 bases identical to TRBD1. J was trimmed by 2 bases and V by 6 bases; bases with no gene match: 13. The V gene's germline CDR1 is DFQATT and CDR2 SNEGSKA (reference sequence). The CDR3 loop spans 15 amino acids. The CDR3 region is CSASEQTGIPYEQYF. CDR3 nucleotide sequence: TGCAGTGCCTCCGAACAGACAGGGATCCCCTACGAGCAGTACTTC.

The table lists this clonotype with many counts. The chain carries TRBV20-1 and TRBJ1-1; D uncertain. The V gene lost 6 bases and the J gene lost 3 bases, with 11 bases spanning the gap. CDR1 is DFQATT and CDR2 is SNEGSKA in the germline V gene (reference sequence). This CDR3 region has 12 residues. The CDR3 sequence: CSAKVSDTEAFF. DNA for the CDR3: TGCAGTGCCAAGGTTTCTGACACTGAAGCTTTCTTT.

The gene calls are TRBV13 and TRBJ2-5; 7 bases are a match to TRBD1. With V trimmed by 8 bases and J by 5 bases, 11 bases remained unmatched. The CDR3 length is 14 residues. The V gene's germline CDR1 is PRHDT and CDR2 FYEKMQ (reference sequence). In DNA, the CDR3 is TGTGCCAGCTACTTATGGGGACAGAGGGAGACCCAGTACTTC. It specifies CASYLWGQRETQYF. The whole variable domain, filled in from reference TRBV13 and TRBJ2-5, reads AAGVIQSPRHLIKEKRETATLKCYPIPRHDTVYWYQQGPGQDPQFLISFYEKMQSDKGSIPDRFSAQQFSDYHSELNMSSLELGDSALYFCASYLWGQRETQYFGPGTRLLVL.

This clonotype has ten or more counts. The rearrangement joins TRBV12-3 or TRBV12-4 to TRBJ1-2; D may be TRBD1 (5 bases). The CDR3 is made up of 13 amino acids. Between the trimmed V and J ends, which lost 5 bases and 6 bases, there was a span of 13 bases. CDR3 in DNA: TGTGCCAGCAGTCCCCCACTAGGGGATGGCTACACCTTC. Amino acid sequence: CASSPPLGDGYTF.

The chain uses TRBV28 and TRBJ1-5, with 8 bases matching TRBD1. V was pared by 7 bases and J by 2 bases, with 4 bases of the junction left unmatched. In germline, CDR1 is MDHEN, CDR2 SYDVKM. This CDR3 region has 14 residues. The CDR3 coding sequence is TGTGCCAGCACCAAGGGACAGGGCAATCAGCCCCAGCATTTT. Translated, it gives CASTKGQGNQPQHF. Full variable domain (missing parts from reference TRBV28 and TRBJ1-5): DVKVTQSSRYLVKRTGEKVFLECVQDMDHENMFWYRQDPGLGLRLIYFSYDVKMKEKGDIPEGYSVSREKKERFSLILESASTNQTSMYLCASTKGQGNQPQHFGDGTRLSIL.

At least ten counts were recorded for this clonotype. For the CDR3, the DNA is TGTGCCAGCAGTCCTCTAGCGGATCTCCAAGAGACCCAGTACTTC. This gives the protein CASSPLADLQETQYF. The chain recombines TRBV6-2 or TRBV6-3 with TRBJ2-5, with 7 bases that match TRBD2. Looked up from germline, CDR1 is MNHEY and CDR2 is SVGEGT. V trimming: 5 bases; J trimming: 1 base; junction bases outside the gene matches: 7. There are 15 residues in the CDR3.

This sequence joins TRBV18 and TRBJ2-5; D is possibly TRBD2 (6 bases). The CDR3 loop spans 20 amino acids. V was pared by 1 base and J by 2 bases, with 26 bases between. CDR1 and CDR2 from the germline V gene are KGHSH and LQKENI. The chain's CDR3 is CASSPLGPGVNQITQETQYF. CDR3 nucleotides: TGTGCCAGCTCACCACTGGGACCGGGGGTGAACCAGATTACACAAGAGACCCAGTACTTC.

The chain joins TRBV6-2 or TRBV6-3 to TRBJ1-2; D not certain. V was shortened by 1 base and J by 3 bases, with 6 bases between the two germline ends. The germline V gene encodes CDR1 MNHEY and CDR2 SVGEGT. The CDR3 length is 13 residues. The CDR3 here is CASSYYPDYGYTF. The CDR3 DNA reads as TGTGCCAGCAGTTACTATCCGGACTATGGCTACACCTTC.

This clonotype was observed a few times. The chain has TRBV12-3 or TRBV12-4 and TRBJ2-1; either TRBD1 or TRBD2 may fit D (6 bases each). This CDR3 has 14 amino acids. The germline V and J ends were trimmed by 6 bases and 0 bases, with 9 bases remaining between them. The CDR3 spells CASREGGSYNEQFF. The CDR3 nucleotides read TGTGCCAGCAGGGAGGGGGGCTCCTACAATGAGCAGTTCTTC.

A few counts support this clonotype. The chain joins TRBV11-2 to TRBJ2-7; tentatively, D is TRBD2 (5 bases). V was cut by 1 base and J by 4 bases, with 23 bases left in between. The length of the CDR3 is 18 residues. CDR1 SGHAT and CDR2 FQNNGV come from the germline V gene. As DNA, the CDR3 is TGTGCCAGCAGCTTAGTACAGCCGGACGATCTCGGAGGATACGAGCAGTACTTC. Translating it yields CASSLVQPDDLGGYEQYF.

V is TRBV25-1 and J is TRBJ2-2, with 8 positions matching TRBD2. The CDR3 runs to 14 residues. Germline loops: CDR1 MGHDK, CDR2 SYGVNS. V lost 1 base and J lost 5; bases outside the gene matches: 0. The CDR3 nucleotides are TGTGCCAGCAGTGAATCTAGCGGGACCGGGGAGCTGTTTTTT. Translated: CASSESSGTGELFF.

The chain employs TRBV6-2 or TRBV6-3 and TRBJ2-2, with D maybe TRBD1 (5 bases). The germline V gene encodes CDR1 MNHEY and CDR2 SVGEGT. V was pared by 7 bases and J by 0 bases, with 12 bases between. This CDR3 is 15 amino acids long. The CDR3 DNA reads TGTGCCAGCACAGGGCTGAACCCGAACACCGGGGAGCTGTTTTTT. Translating it yields CASTGLNPNTGELFF.

The chain couples TRBV12-3 or TRBV12-4 to TRBJ1-1; TRBD1 might be the D (5 bases). Trimming removed 6 bases at V and 3 bases at J, with 17 bases between. The CDR3 runs 15 residues. This CDR3 reads CASSHGWGKDTEAFF. The CDR3 coding sequence is TGTGCCAGCAGCCACGGTTGGGGGAAGGACACTGAAGCTTTCTTT.

Note on this clonotype: A much larger clone lies one base from this, so it may be a read error. In this CDR3 the conserved last residue, phenylalanine or tryptophan, is missing, so a read error is likely. The CDR3 DNA follows: TGTGCTAGTGGCCGGGACAGTAACACCGGGGAGCTGTTTTCT. Protein: CASGRDSNTGELFS. The chain uses TRBV12-5 and TRBJ2-2; TRBD1 matches 7 bases. The CDR3 loop spans 14 amino acids. Trimming at V came to 6 bases and at J to 2 bases, leaving 3 bases not matched to a gene. The V gene's germline CDR1 is LGHNT and CDR2 FRNRAP.

This clonotype occurred a few times. J is TRBJ2-7 and V is TRBV29-1, with 9 positions matching TRBD1. Germline CDR1 reads SQVTM; CDR2 reads ANQGSEA. V was clipped by 1 base and J by 2 bases; unmatched bases: 3. The CDR3 is 14 residues long. CDR3 in DNA: TGCAGCGTTGAAGTAACAGGGGGCCCCTACGAGCAGTACTTC. Protein product: CSVEVTGGPYEQYF.